This record concerns one T cell receptor (beta chain) sequence. What this receptor recognizes is not known. The junction and the germline gene differ at one end; a read error may be behind it. The CDR3 regions of human TCRbeta chains were analyzed by immunosequencing. Per the source publication's procedure: TCRs in the repertoires were compared against a reference library of SARS-CoV-2-specific TCRs that had been generated with the MIRA antigen-specificity platform. Breadth was defined as the fraction of unique TCRs that were SARS-CoV-2-associated, and depth was defined as the fraction of total T cells that were SARS-CoV-2-associated. Each spike-specific TCR was assigned to its reactive spike region and to a CD4 or CD8 class using the MIRA data. Log10-transformed breadth and depth values were compared by one-way ANOVA with Sidak's multiple comparisons tests. The source is immuneACCESS, and TCRdb retained only in-frame sequences with V and J called. Part of the clones is not carried over; for the studies checked, unresolved V genes explain less than half of this, and the remainder is unexplained. That table furnishes V, J and clone size, whereas the DNA furnished D and trimming. This sample lists just over 90,000 clones; 85% to 90% were detected once. The leading ten clones occupy about 2.7% of the sample.

What this sample's time point label stands for: about 28 days (+/-7) after the second vaccine dose. AZD1222 recipients given second doses at about 4 weeks or at about 12 weeks were pooled, since spike-specific TCR depth and breadth were not found to differ between the two schedules. Samples from vaccinated people were obtained from the UK trials COV001 and COV002, which included a single-blind randomized controlled phase 2/3 trial of AZD1222 (ChAdOx1 nCoV-19) in healthy adults. For TCRbeta chain sequencing, PBMC samples from trial participants were taken at day 0 and at day 28 after the second dose. These data originate in a study of T cell responses to AZD1222 COVID-19 vaccine (dated by TCRdb to the early 2020s). At the level of the whole study: A total of under 250 trial participants underwent TCR sequencing, of whom 200 to 220 had received two doses of AZD1222 and some 25 had received two doses of the MenACWY control vaccine. Trial participants were enrolled into age subgroups of 18-55, 56-69 and 70-plus years, which contained 148, 28 and 57 TCR-sequenced participants, respectively. Overall study outcomes, separate from this receptor: The whole spike protein was spanned by vaccine-associated CD4 TCRs, and dominant responses were seen in regions 160-218 and 743-854. Participants were mostly white British, with more females than males. The authors suggested clonal diversity may have been underestimated. Epitopes outside the regions mutated in the B.1.351 and B.1.1.7 variants were reportedly recognized by nearly half of the unique spike-specific TCRs. In the small 56-69-year group, the increase in depth fell short of significance, most likely because of low power. Conclusions about previously exposed vaccinees are limited, since just a handful of AZD1222 recipients were seropositive for SARS-CoV-2 at baseline. Spike-specific TCR breadth and depth rose significantly after two AZD1222 doses compared with day 0 and with MenACWY recipients. Because no day 14 peak-response samples were available, repertoires were characterized only after the peak T cell response.

Taken from cysteine to phenylalanine, the CDR3 has 15 residues. The retained sequence is limited to the CDR3, 45 bases, with the frame set at the first base. The germline V gene gives CDR1 as SGHRS and CDR2 as YFSETQ. The input for sequencing was peripheral blood, taken 28 days after the second AZD1222 dose. Here the chain combines TRBV5-1 and TRBJ2-5; the D gene lacks a confident call. The TCR was taken from an adult who received the AZD1222 COVID-19 vaccine. At the DNA level, the sequence is TGCGCCTGCAGCTTGGCGGTGCCCCGAAAAGAGACCCAGTACTTC. Its protein reads: CACSLAVPRKETQYF.